This TCR beta chain stems from a study of CD8 T cells in ankylosing spondylitis (dated by TCRdb to about 2017). In the study overall: The study set out to find disease-linked TCR variants by profiling T cell receptor beta repertoires in ankylosing spondylitis patients and healthy donors. In total, the full study cohort was made up of roughly 100 healthy donors and more than 20 ankylosing spondylitis patients. Samples of peripheral blood were taken, and for ankylosing spondylitis patients, synovial fluid was collected as well.

Turning to this clonotype: Its antigen remains undetermined. The record has no base qualities; no much larger clone is one base away.

What the study reported, not specific to this receptor: Some motif variants had previously been reported in the synovial fluid and blood of reactive arthritis patients, which suggests shared mechanisms of disease initiation. The disease-linked clones showed a CD8+ phenotype and occurred at relatively low frequencies in peripheral blood. A TCR beta motif of about 8 highly homologous amino acid variants appeared characteristic of blood from ankylosing spondylitis patients. The disease-linked clones were reported as significantly enriched in matched synovial fluid samples from ankylosing spondylitis patients.

Sequencing was performed on an Illumina HiSeq 2500. Quantitative 5'-RACE with molecular barcodes was used to prepare TCR beta libraries. The study's processing was this. A new computational method based on a probabilistic model of VDJ rearrangement was used to identify disease-linked TCR variants. In-frame beta chains were kept once TCRdb had trimmed the public reads at Q25 with fastp and called clones with MiXCR. Each CDR3 protein appears once, grouped with its most common genes and DNA. For this entry, the V and J calls and clone size follow TCRdb and not the study's own pipeline. For this sample the table gives approximately 300,000 distinct CDR3 sequences, of which 20% to 25% were detected only once. The top ten clones comprise under 4% of the sample. From the cysteine up to the phenylalanine, the CDR3 has a length of 14 residues. Of all the DNA, just the CDR3 is kept, 42 bases in frame from base 1. The CDR1 and CDR2 encoded by the germline V gene (reference sequence) are SEHNR and FQNEAQ. Deletion took 5 bases off V and 8 bases off J, with a span of 15 bases between the germline ends.

The rearranged segments are TRBV7-9 and TRBJ1-4, with the identity of the D gene unclear. The TCR was taken from a female donor with ankylosing spondylitis or in good health (not recorded which). The material sequenced was blood, either unsorted or a sorted T cell fraction (not recorded which). The CDR3 region has the sequence CASSQGGGREKLFF. Read as DNA, the sequence is TGTGCCAGCAGCCAAGGAGGAGGGAGGGAAAAACTGTTTTTT.